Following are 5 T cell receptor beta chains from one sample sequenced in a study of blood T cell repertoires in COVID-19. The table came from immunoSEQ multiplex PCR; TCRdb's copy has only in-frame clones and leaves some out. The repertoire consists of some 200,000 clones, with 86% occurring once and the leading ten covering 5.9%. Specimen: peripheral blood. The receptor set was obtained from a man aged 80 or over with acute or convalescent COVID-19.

The CDR3 DNA sequence: TGCAGCGTTGTAGTGACAGGGGGCCTCAGATACTTC. The encoded protein is CSVVVTGGLRYF. The gene calls are TRBV29-1 and TRBJ2-4; 10 bases match TRBD1. The CDR3 covers 12 residues. Per the germline V gene, CDR1 is SQVTM and CDR2 is ANQGSEA. V trimming: 4 bases; J trimming: 16 bases; junction bases outside the gene matches: 10.

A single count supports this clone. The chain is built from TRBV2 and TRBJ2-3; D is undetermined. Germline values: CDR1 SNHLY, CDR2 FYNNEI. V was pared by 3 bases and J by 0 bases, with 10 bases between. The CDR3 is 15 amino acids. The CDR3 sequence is CASSDGQRSTDTQYF. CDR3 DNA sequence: TGTGCCAGCAGTGACGGCCAGAGGAGCACAGATACGCAGTATTTT.

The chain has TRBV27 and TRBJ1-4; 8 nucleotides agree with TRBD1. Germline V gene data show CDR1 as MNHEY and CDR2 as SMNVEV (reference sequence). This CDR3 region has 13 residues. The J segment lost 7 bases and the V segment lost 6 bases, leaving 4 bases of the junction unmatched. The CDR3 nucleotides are TGTGCCAGCAGCCAGGGGGCTCGTGAAAAACTGTTTTTT. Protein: CASSQGAREKLFF.

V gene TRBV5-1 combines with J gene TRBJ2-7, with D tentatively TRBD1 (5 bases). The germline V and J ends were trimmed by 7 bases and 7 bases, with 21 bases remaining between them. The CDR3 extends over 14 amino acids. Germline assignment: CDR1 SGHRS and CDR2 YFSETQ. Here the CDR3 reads CASLPGQPIQEQYV. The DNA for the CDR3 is TGCGCCAGCCTTCCCGGACAACCGATCCAGGAGCAGTACGTC.

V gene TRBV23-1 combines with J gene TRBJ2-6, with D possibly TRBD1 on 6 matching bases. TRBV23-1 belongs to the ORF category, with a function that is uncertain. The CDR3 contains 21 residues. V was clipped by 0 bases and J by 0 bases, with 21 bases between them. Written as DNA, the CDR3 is TGCGCCAGCAGTCAATCAGGTAGGTTGTCAGGGGCGTTCTCTGGGGCCAACGTCCTGACTTTC. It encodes CASSQSGRLSGAFSGANVLTF.